This entry is about one T cell receptor beta chain. No antigen is known for it. Base qualities are not at hand, and no much larger clone is one base apart. As encoded in the germline V gene, CDR1 is MNHNS while CDR2 is SASEGT. The CDR3 runs 14 amino acids, cysteine and phenylalanine included. Solely the CDR3 DNA is kept, with 42 bases framed from the first base. V and J lose 6 bases and 2 bases, and a span of 12 bases separates them. TCR CDR3 regions were amplified from genomic DNA by multiplex PCR using the deep immunoSEQ assay. Extracted genomic DNA from each cell subset was spread evenly across all wells of several immunoSEQ 96-well plates, with each plate serving as a replicate. For sorted subsets, about 200 ng genomic DNA, equal to tens of thousands of T cell genomes, was loaded into each replicate PCR. Purified libraries were measured with a Qubit 3.0 fluorometer, size-checked on a Bioanalyzer 2100, and measured again with the KAPA Library Quantification kit. Every immunoSEQ 96-well plate was sequenced on a dedicated single-read 150-cycle Illumina NextSeq 550 flow cell. In the authors' own workflow: The immunoSEQ output contained only junctional sequences without quality scores, so filtering could not match that applied to full-length reads. To assign V/J genes and CDR3, sequences were annotated using PyIR, a Python wrapper for IgBLAST v1.9, with IMGT germline references. Reads were removed for weak V/J assignments (E-value above 1e-6), missing CDR3, stop codons, out-of-frame junctions, or ambiguous translated residues. V3J clonotypes were defined as sequences sharing the same inferred V gene, J gene, and CDR3 amino acid sequence. The percentage overlap between two repertoires was calculated by dividing the number of shared unique clonotypes by the size of the smaller repertoire. Three approaches were used to assess repertoire richness: RTK rarefaction, the Chao1 estimator, and Recon v2.1 estimates of unobserved clonotypes. Generation probabilities were computed with OLGA for all TCRbeta clonotypes obtained by the gDNA method from a handful of donors. TCRdb obtained this table from immuneACCESS and retained in-frame rearrangements with V and J assigned. These tables miss some clones; where compared with another copy, unresolved V genes account for less than half of the shortfall, and the remainder is unexplained. V, J and clone size derive from that table, while D and trimming were established from the DNA sequence. Within this sample are around 990,000 clones, with approximately 80% of them counted one time only. The ten largest clones add up to 0.89% of the sample.

This record belongs to a study of shared clonotypes between healthy human individuals (dated by TCRdb to about 2020). Turning to the overall study: The cohort comprised two women and a few men aged 18 to 49 years. Per donor, three plates each were used for CD4 naive and CD4 memory, two for CD8 naive, and one for CD8 memory. To estimate repertoire size and how much clonotypes are shared between individuals, the study performed deep sequencing of blood TCR repertoires from five healthy adults. To increase sequencing depth and limit assay-specific biases, different laboratories used diverse techniques to prepare libraries and sequence TCR repertoires. Leukapheresis yielded between about 0.9 and 9 billion PBMCs per donor. Overall study outcomes, separate from this receptor: Only blood was sampled, and tissue TCR repertoires likely differ from those in blood. Clonotypes shared by all four sorted-subset donors showed higher generation probabilities than non-shared clonotypes. Pairwise subsampling indicated that sequencing depth was expected to affect the degree of clonotype sharing among donors. The genetic and exposure-history diversity represented was limited by the small number of donors. Around 5% of naive CD4, approximately 3.7% of naive CD8, 2.3% of memory CD4, and approximately 0.39% of memory CD8 clonotypes were shared across four donors. Naive subsets generally had larger estimated clonotype richness than memory subsets did. Rarefaction of sorted-subset datasets indicated incomplete sequencing despite the large sequencing depth.

Donors were healthy HIV-negative adults with no recently reported acute infections or vaccinations. Every donor was a Caucasian adult residing in Nashville, Tennessee, USA. Magnetic negative selection was used to enrich CD4+ T cells, after which naive cells were positively selected on CD45RA and the negative fraction became the memory subset. After blood collection by leukapheresis, PBMCs were isolated using Ficoll-Histopaque density gradient centrifugation and then cryopreserved in the vapor phase of liquid nitrogen. Analytical flow cytometry was used to check the purity and quantity of each magnetically sorted T cell population. Genomic DNA was isolated from each sorted fraction and quantified by UV absorbance on a Nanodrop 2000c.

Sample: memory CD4+ T cells from PBMCs. This specimen's cell subset or site label, interpreted: CD45RA-negative fraction. The sequence is built from TRBV6-1 and TRBJ2-3; TRBD2 is possibly the D segment (5 matching bases). This sequence was found in a man between 18 and 29 years old in good health. Some clones in this sample may be carry-over from other donors' samples. The CDR3 corresponds to CASRWRVSTDTQYF. The DNA reads as follows: TGTGCCAGCAGATGGCGGGTTTCCACAGATACGCAGTATTTT.